Listed here is a single T cell receptor beta chain. How the authors handled the data: For nucleated cells, counts were estimated from reference gene primer amplification. Sequenced by immunoSEQ multiplex PCR; TCRdb stores in-frame clones only, minus some. The D gene and trimming were derived from the DNA, and the V and J assignments and clone size from that table. The sample has about 68,000 clones; roughly nine tenths are singletons. CDR3 length: 15 amino acids. The germline CDR1 and CDR2 sequences are SGDLS and YYNGEE. V gave up 1 base and J gave up 7 bases; unmatched junction bases: 5. The data stem from a study of blood T cell repertoires in COVID-19. Study information: The United States, Italy and Spain provided the acute and convalescent COVID-19 samples. T cells, B-cell-depleted T cells, or PBMCs supplied cDNA or gDNA.

This clonotype originated in a middle-aged man with active COVID-19. The chain links TRBV9 to TRBJ2-1; 10 bases fit TRBD1. Sequencing input: peripheral blood. In nucleotides, the CDR3 is TGTGCCAGCAGCGTAATTCCGGGACAGGGGAATGAGCAGTTCTTC. Encoded protein: CASSVIPGQGNEQFF.